The TCR beta chain described here comes from a study of T cells in Graves' hyperthyroidism and ophthalmopathy. Amplification of TCR beta CDR3 regions was performed using RNA transcripts as template. Carried out on the TCR CDR3, a first-round RT-PCR used the HTBI primer set. Each CDR3 protein gets one entry after TCRdb re-called the multiplex PCR reads with MiXCR. The table lists approximately 620,000 distinct CDR3 sequences, approximately 15% of them singletons. A word on this clonotype: Its antigen is not identified.

Study-level findings and limits: A 13 V-J model separated ophthalmopathy from stable hyperthyroidism.

Researchers barred patients who had uncontrolled infection, other autoimmune disease, pregnancy or lactation. Fresh peripheral blood, around 11 ml of it, supplied the PBMCs. The CDR3 spans 16 residues. Germline CDR1 is MNHEY and CDR2 is SVGAGI. V lost 0 bases to trimming and J lost 4 bases, with 14 bases between them. This receptor was obtained from a woman aged 40 to 50 with Graves' ophthalmopathy. The J gene is TRBJ2-3, the V gene TRBV6-5; the D call may be TRBD1 or TRBD2 (5 bases each). Sequenced sample: blood. CDR3 protein: CASSYSARVGADTQYF. The CDR3 bases are TGTGCCAGCAGTTACTCCGCCAGGGTCGGGGCAGATACGCAGTATTTT.